This TCR beta chain was recorded in a study of radiation and T cells in renal cell carcinoma. The time point here: blood 4 weeks post-SBRT, at nephrectomy. The sample's treatment: 15 Gy SBRT to primary tumor, nephrectomy 4 weeks later. Nephrectomy followed 15 Gy stereotactic body radiation by 4 weeks. After SBRT, blood was collected at 2 and 4 weeks, plus baseline. Sequencing was performed with immunoSEQ multiplex PCR; in TCRdb, only in-frame clones are kept and a portion is missing. This sample has roughly 92,000 clones, with approximately 80% found just once. The TCR sequence derives from a man aged 60 to 75 with renal cell carcinoma. Source: blood, taken from a patient whose treatment included radiotherapy and nephrectomy.

The CDR3 sequence: CASSSDDLGNYGYTF. The CDR3 DNA reads as TGTGCCAGCAGCTCGGACGACTTGGGAAACTATGGCTACACCTTC. The V gene is TRBV7-9, the J gene TRBJ1-2; D uncertain. Trimming removed 4 bases from V and 2 bases from J, with 14 bases in between. CDR3 length: 15 amino acids. Germline CDR1 is SEHNR and CDR2 is FQNEAQ (reference sequence).